This TCR beta chain originates from a study of T cells after yellow fever vaccination. This clonotype was recorded many times. Production of TCR cDNA was by 5'RACE template switching, which also added a universal primer site and UMIs. Each CDR3 protein gets one entry after TCRdb re-called the 5' RACE reads with MiXCR. The sample has about 260,000 distinct CDR3 sequences, 3.6% seen once. The ends lost 4 bases at V and 0 bases at J; junction bases unmatched: 11. Per the germline V gene, CDR1 is MNHEY and CDR2 is SVGAGI. CDR3 length: 19 amino acids. The receptor was isolated from a man younger than 35 who received the YFV17D yellow fever vaccine. The sample was PBMCs, taken 15 days after the yellow fever booster vaccination. The J gene is TRBJ2-5, the V gene TRBV6-5; 13 positions match TRBD2. CDR3 DNA sequence: TGTGCCAGCAGTTTGGGACTAGCGGGGACTCTGACAAACCAAGAGACCCAGTACTTC. Its translation is CASSLGLAGTLTNQETQYF.